This T cell receptor (beta chain) stems from a study of shared clonotypes between healthy human individuals. Study information: Used for every donor were three CD4 naive, three CD4 memory, two CD8 naive and one CD8 memory plate. Study-level results: Several donors shared approximately 5% of their naive CD4 clonotypes.

This clone was seen a few times. Its matching antigen is unknown. Each cell subset's genomic DNA was divided evenly among several immunoSEQ plates. The method was immunoSEQ multiplex PCR; TCRdb's version includes in-frame clones alone and lacks a portion of them. The sample shows about 2.4 million clones, around 90% of them seen only once. The CDR3 spans 13 residues. V was shortened by 6 bases and J by 4 bases, with 10 bases between the two germline ends. In germline, CDR1 is KGHSH, CDR2 LQKENI. This TCR came from a man aged 18 to 30 in good health. This chain connects TRBV18 to TRBJ2-1; the D gene is possibly TRBD1 (6 bases). The material sequenced was naive CD4+ T cells sorted from blood. Subset: CD45RA+ positively selected. In nucleotides, the CDR3 is TGTGCCAGCTCGCGAACAGGGTACAATGAGCAGTTCTTC. Amino acid sequence: CASSRTGYNEQFF. Based on the CDR3 plus reference TRBV18 and TRBJ2-1, the full variable domain is NAGVMQNPRHLVRRRGQEARLRCSPMKGHSHVYWYRQLPEEGLKFMVYLQKENIIDESGMPKERFSAEFPKEGPSILRIQQVVRGDSAAYFCASSRTGYNEQFFGPGTRLTVL.